Below, 27 T cell receptor beta chains from the same sample are listed, as sequenced in a study of blood T cell repertoires in COVID-19. Some clones are missing from TCRdb's copy, which holds only in-frame ones; the method was immunoSEQ multiplex PCR. The sample has approximately 270,000 clones, approximately 83% seen once. Specimen: peripheral blood. These receptors all come from a woman in her 70s with acute or convalescent COVID-19.

The CDR3 reads CASSLALGATDTQYF. The CDR3 nucleotides are TGTGCCAGCAGCTTAGCATTGGGAGCCACAGATACGCAGTATTTT. This chain connects TRBV7-9 to TRBJ2-3, with D tentatively TRBD2 (5 bases). The CDR3 spans 15 residues. V gave up 0 bases and J gave up 2 bases, with 9 bases separating them. The germline V gene encodes CDR1 SEHNR and CDR2 FQNEAQ (reference sequence).

V gene TRBV5-1 combines with J gene TRBJ1-6; D perhaps matches TRBD1 (5 bases). Germline lookup yields CDR1 SGHRS and CDR2 YFSETQ. The CDR3 has 13 amino acids. V lost 0 bases and J lost 11, with 9 bases in between. CDR3 in amino acids: CASSLERGPPLHF. CDR3 bases: TGCGCCAGCAGCTTGGAGCGGGGACCACCCCTCCACTTT. Full variable domain (missing parts from reference TRBV5-1 and TRBJ1-6): KAGVTQTPRYLIKTRGQQVTLSCSPISGHRSVSWYQQTPGQGLQFLFEYFSETQRNKGNFPGRFSGRQFSNSRSEMNVSTLELGDSALYLCASSLERGPPLHFGNGTRLTVT.

This clone appeared once. The chain uses TRBV7-2 and TRBJ1-4; TRBD1 agrees at 8 bases. Looked up from germline, CDR1 is SGHTA and CDR2 is FQGNSA. J gave up 3 bases and V 2 bases, and 5 bases lay outside the gene matches. The length of the CDR3 is 16 residues. In nucleotides, the CDR3 is TGTGCCAGCAGCTTATTCTCGACAGGGGCTAATGAAAAACTGTTTTTT. Translating gives CASSLFSTGANEKLFF.

The chain employs TRBV5-1 and TRBJ1-1; 7 bases map to TRBD1. The CDR3 spans 14 residues. Germline CDR1 reads SGHRS; CDR2 reads YFSETQ. J was trimmed by 1 base and V by 4 bases; bases with no gene match: 4. The CDR3 here is CASSAGQPNTEAFF. The CDR3 nucleotides are TGCGCCAGCAGCGCGGGACAGCCGAACACTGAAGCTTTCTTT.

The CDR3 DNA reads as TGTGCCAGCTCACCCGATGGGACAGGGCGGACGTACACTGAAGCTTTCTTT. Translating gives CASSPDGTGRTYTEAFF. V usage is TRBV18 and J usage is TRBJ1-1, with 9 bases matching TRBD1. This CDR3 is built from 17 residues. Germline assignment: CDR1 KGHSH and CDR2 LQKENI. With 3 bases clipped from V and 3 bases from J, the junction kept 11 bases outside the gene matches.

This clone came up once. This sequence joins TRBV6-5 and TRBJ2-7, with TRBD1 matching 7 bases. Per the germline V gene, CDR1 is MNHEY and CDR2 is SVGAGI. The J segment lost 6 bases and the V segment lost 0 bases, leaving 8 bases of the junction unmatched. The CDR3 runs 15 residues. CDR3 nucleotides: TGTGCCAGCAGTTACTCGCTCAGGGGGAAGGGCGAGCAGTACTTC. This encodes CASSYSLRGKGEQYF.

The chain uses TRBV12-5 and TRBJ1-5, with D perhaps TRBD1 (5 bases). The V and J ends lost 8 bases and 4 bases respectively, with 18 bases between them. The CDR3 spans 15 residues. Germline assignment: CDR1 LGHNT and CDR2 FRNRAP. The CDR3 loop is CASRSGEGRNQPQHF. CDR3 nucleotides: TGTGCTAGTCGTTCCGGGGAGGGGAGGAATCAGCCCCAGCATTTT.

V gene TRBV6-6 combines with J gene TRBJ1-1; D possibly corresponds to TRBD1 (5 bases). The CDR3 is 13 residues long. V was shortened by 7 bases and J by 0 bases, with 9 bases between the two germline ends. Looked up from germline, CDR1 is MNHNY and CDR2 is SVGAGI (reference sequence). CDR3 protein: CASTAGLNTEAFF. In DNA, the CDR3 is TGTGCCAGCACGGCAGGGCTGAACACTGAAGCTTTCTTT.

The chain uses TRBV9 and TRBJ1-1, with D uncertain. CDR3 length: 14 residues. Looked up from germline, CDR1 is SGDLS and CDR2 is YYNGEE. V gave up 1 base and J gave up 1 base, with 8 bases separating them. CDR3 DNA sequence: TGTGCCAGCAGCGTATCGTACGGGAACACTGAAGCTTTCTTT. Translating it yields CASSVSYGNTEAFF.

The rearrangement uses TRBV7-9 and TRBJ2-5; 8 bases are shared with TRBD1. The CDR3 totals 13 residues. Germline V CDR1 and CDR2: SEHNR, FQNEAQ (reference sequence). After removal of 5 bases from V and 7 bases from J, the junction contained 6 bases not matched to a gene. CDR3 residues: CASSLDRGWTQYF. The DNA for the CDR3 is TGTGCCAGCAGCCTCGACAGGGGATGGACCCAGTACTTC. Variable domain in full (rest from reference TRBV7-9 and TRBJ2-5): DTGVSQNPRHKITKRGQNVTFRCDPISEHNRLYWYRQTLGQGPEFLTYFQNEAQLEKSRLLSDRFSAERPKGSFSTLEIQRTEQGDSAMYLCASSLDRGWTQYFGPGTRLLVL.

In this sample, this clone turned up once. The chain recombines TRBV18 with TRBJ1-3, with 9 bases matching TRBD1. Unmatched junction bases numbered 10, after V lost 3 bases and J lost 4 bases. Germline V gene lookup returns CDR1 KGHSH and CDR2 LQKENI. This CDR3 spans 17 amino acids. In DNA, the CDR3 is TGTGCCAGCTCACCCCGGGACAGGGATGCGTTCGGAAACACCATATATTTT. Its protein is CASSPRDRDAFGNTIYF.

The chain couples TRBV5-4 to TRBJ2-5, with TRBD2 as a possible D gene (8 bases). Germline values: CDR1 SGHNT, CDR2 YYREEE (reference sequence). This CDR3 comprises 15 residues. V shed 2 bases and J shed 2 bases, with 13 bases lying between them. The CDR3 region has the DNA TGTGCCAGCAGCTTACAGGGGACTAGTCAAGAGACCCAGTACTTC. This translates into CASSLQGTSQETQYF.

The J gene is TRBJ1-2, the V gene TRBV20-1; possible D gene TRBD1, 6 bases. Germline CDR1 and CDR2: DFQATT and SNEGSKA (reference sequence). Trimming removed 5 bases from V and 14 bases from J, with 15 bases in between. CDR3 length: 10 amino acids. The CDR3 loop reads CSAFLDSTTF. The CDR3 coding sequence is TGCAGTGCTTTCTTGGACAGCACGACCTTC.

The chain combines TRBV5-5 with TRBJ1-6; D unresolved. Trimming took 2 bases from V and 0 from J, leaving 9 bases between them. Germline V gene data show CDR1 as SGHKS and CDR2 as YYEKEE (reference sequence). The CDR3 contains 16 residues. Written as DNA, the CDR3 is TGTGCCAGCAGCTTCCGGAGGAGCTCCTATAATTCACCCCTCCACTTT. Amino acids: CASSFRRSSYNSPLHF.

This clone was found many times. This chain links TRBV6-5 with TRBJ2-7; possibly TRBD1 for D (5 bases). The CDR3 runs 14 residues. The germline gives CDR1 MNHEY, CDR2 SVGAGI. Trimming cost V 6 bases and J 2 bases, with 14 bases left between them. CDR3 sequence: CASRRGQGAYEQYF. For the CDR3, the DNA is TGTGCCAGCAGGCGTGGGCAGGGCGCCTACGAGCAGTACTTC.

V is TRBV30 and J is TRBJ1-6, with TRBD1 matching over 8 bases. Germline CDR1 reads GTSNPN; CDR2 reads SVGIG (reference sequence). V was clipped by 0 bases and J by 8 bases; unmatched bases: 6. There are 15 residues in the CDR3. The CDR3 sequence is CAWSVMGQAYSPLHF. For the CDR3, the DNA is TGTGCCTGGAGTGTAATGGGACAGGCCTATTCACCCCTCCACTTT.

The chain employs TRBV13 and TRBJ2-7, with TRBD2 identical over 9 bases. V dropped 5 bases and J dropped 7; count of bases not matched to a gene: 9. This CDR3 has 14 residues. The germline gives CDR1 PRHDT, CDR2 FYEKMQ (reference sequence). The CDR3 here is CASSEPGLAGEQYF. The CDR3 DNA sequence: TGTGCCAGCAGCGAGCCCGGGCTAGCGGGGGAGCAGTACTTC.

The V and J genes are TRBV7-8 and TRBJ1-2; weak D call: TRBD1 (6 bases). The germline V gene has CDR1 SGHVS and CDR2 FQNEAQ. The CDR3 has 17 residues. The V and J ends lost 2 bases and 3 bases respectively, with 19 bases between them. The DNA for the CDR3 is TGTGCCAGCAGCTTAAGAGGGGGGGACCCATCTTACTATGGCTACACCTTC. It yields the protein CASSLRGGDPSYYGYTF.

This clone appeared once. The V and J genes are TRBV15 and TRBJ2-1; TRBD2 matches at 14 bases. The V and J ends lost 3 bases and 12 bases, in that order; junction bases with no gene match: 1. From germline, CDR1 is LNHNV and CDR2 YYDKDF (reference sequence). The CDR3 contains 13 residues. The DNA of the CDR3 is TGTGCCACCAGCAGGGGACTAGCGGGGGTGCAGTTCTTC. Protein product: CATSRGLAGVQFF.

A few counts support this clone. J is TRBJ1-1 and V is TRBV5-1; D is possibly TRBD1 (5 bases). The CDR3 runs to 15 residues. Trimming took 3 bases from V and 7 from J, leaving 19 bases between them. Germline CDR1 SGHRS, CDR2 YFSETQ. The CDR3 sequence is CASSSEPAGKGEAFF. The CDR3 coding sequence is TGCGCCAGCAGCTCGGAACCGGCAGGGAAGGGTGAAGCTTTCTTT.

This clone came up once. J is TRBJ2-7 and V is TRBV7-2; 7 nucleotides line up with TRBD2. This CDR3 region has 16 residues. CDR1 is SGHTA and CDR2 is FQGNSA in the germline V gene. Trimming cost V 1 base and J 0 bases; bases outside gene matches: 6. CDR3 bases: TGTGCCAGCAGCTTAGGGAGCGGGGCCTTCTCCTACGAGCAGTACTTC. Translating gives CASSLGSGAFSYEQYF. The complete variable domain, with remaining parts taken from reference TRBV7-2 and TRBJ2-7, reads GAGVSQSPSNKVTEKGKDVELRCDPISGHTALYWYRQSLGQGLEFLIYFQGNSAPDKSGLPSDRFSAERTGGSVSTLTIQRTQQEDSAVYLCASSLGSGAFSYEQYFGPGTRLTVT.

The chain employs TRBV5-1 and TRBJ1-1; 9 bases line up with TRBD1. The V gene end was trimmed by 5 bases and the J gene end by 4 bases; junction bases not matched to a gene: 6. The germline V gene has CDR1 SGHRS and CDR2 YFSETQ. This CDR3 region has 14 residues. The CDR3 loop reads CASSSGTGSTEAFF. CDR3 nucleotide sequence: TGCGCCAGCAGTTCCGGGACAGGGTCCACTGAAGCTTTCTTT.

The rearrangement uses TRBV4-1 and TRBJ2-5; 7 positions match TRBD2. This CDR3 contains 16 residues. Germline CDR1 is MGHRA and CDR2 is YSYEKL. The ends lost 1 base at V and 5 bases at J; junction bases unmatched: 10. The CDR3 protein is CASSQVTTSRRETQYF. The CDR3 DNA is TGCGCCAGCAGCCAAGTCACGACTAGCCGGAGGGAGACCCAGTACTTC.

This clone was counted only a few times. The V gene is TRBV7-9, the J gene TRBJ2-4; a weak D match, TRBD1 (5 bases). Between the trimmed V and J ends, which lost 0 bases and 7 bases, there was a span of 10 bases. Germline V gene data show CDR1 as SEHNR and CDR2 as FQNEAQ (reference sequence). The CDR3 contains 14 residues. CDR3 sequence reads: CASSLAGYRNIQYF. The CDR3 nucleotides read TGTGCCAGCAGCTTAGCCGGGTACAGGAACATTCAGTACTTC.

This clone has just one count. The chain couples TRBV18 to TRBJ1-2; no definite D call. Per germline, CDR1 KGHSH and CDR2 LQKENI. The V end lost 3 bases, the J end lost 2 bases, and 13 bases lay between the germline ends. The length of the CDR3 is 15 residues. The CDR3 here is CASSPILGENYGYTF. The CDR3 DNA sequence: TGTGCCAGCTCACCCATCCTCGGTGAAAACTATGGCTACACCTTC. The variable domain in full, completed from reference TRBV18 and TRBJ1-2, reads NAGVMQNPRHLVRRRGQEARLRCSPMKGHSHVYWYRQLPEEGLKFMVYLQKENIIDESGMPKERFSAEFPKEGPSILRIQQVVRGDSAAYFCASSPILGENYGYTFGSGTRLTVV.

The chain combines TRBV10-2 with TRBJ1-5; tentatively, D is TRBD1 (5 bases). The CDR3 has 14 residues. The V end was cut by 7 bases, the J end by 6 bases, with 16 bases between. The germline V gene has CDR1 WSHSY and CDR2 SAAADI. CDR3 sequence (DNA): TGCGCCAGCACCGAAACGGGGGTCGGTCAGCCCCAGCATTTT. Its protein product is CASTETGVGQPQHF.

This chain uses TRBV10-3 with TRBJ2-5; possibly TRBD1 for D (5 bases). This CDR3 is 14 amino acids long. V dropped 0 bases and J dropped 5 bases, with 10 bases sitting between them. CDR1 is ENHRY and CDR2 is SYGVKD in the germline V gene. Written as DNA, the CDR3 is TGTGCCATCAGTGAGTCGTCAGGGCGGGAGACCCAGTACTTC. Protein sequence: CAISESSGRETQYF.